The next 31 T cell receptor beta chains were all read from a single sample in a study of cytomegalovirus exposure and HLA in healthy donors. PCR was performed using 60 Vbeta and 13 Jbeta primers. Using immunoSEQ multiplex PCR, the repertoire was profiled, and TCRdb retains in-frame clones only, with some absent. The sample has 90,000 to 150,000 clones; 77% are singletons. Material for sequencing was PBMCs. The receptor source for this set is a human donor in good health.

J is TRBJ2-7 and V is TRBV2, with 7 bases identical to TRBD2. The V and J ends lost 7 bases and 3 bases, in that order; junction bases with no gene match: 15. Germline lookup yields CDR1 SNHLY and CDR2 FYNNEI. This CDR3 is 16 amino acids long. The CDR3 is CASIPLGGYRDYEQYF. The CDR3 DNA is TGTGCCAGCATCCCCCTGGGGGGGTATCGGGACTACGAGCAGTACTTC.

The gene calls are TRBV5-1 and TRBJ1-4; D is unresolved. Trimming took 1 base from V and 7 from J, leaving 17 bases between them. CDR1 and CDR2 from the germline V gene are SGHRS and YFSETQ. The CDR3 has 16 residues. CDR3 in amino acids: CASSLSGTSVGEKLFF. DNA of the CDR3: TGCGCCAGCAGCTTGTCGGGTACGAGTGTAGGTGAAAAACTGTTTTTT.

CDR3 DNA: TGTGCCAGCAGTTACAGCGGACTAGCGGGACGCTACGAGCAGTACTTC. This codes for CASSYSGLAGRYEQYF. The chain couples TRBV6-5 to TRBJ2-5; 12 bases align to TRBD2. TRBJ2-7 matches the DNA end more closely, so the J call is doubtful. The germline CDR1 and CDR2 sequences are MNHEY and SVGAGI. The CDR3 is 16 amino acids.

J is TRBJ2-5 and V is TRBV18; the match to TRBD2 covers 9 bases. CDR1 is KGHSH, CDR2 LQKENI, per germline. V lost 1 base and J lost 2; bases outside the gene matches: 5. This CDR3 spans 16 amino acids. The CDR3 here is CASSPQVRGGQETQYF. CDR3 DNA sequence: TGTGCCAGCTCACCACAAGTGCGGGGGGGACAAGAGACCCAGTACTTC.

V and J are TRBV5-1 and TRBJ2-3; D is unresolved. This CDR3 spans 15 amino acids. In germline, CDR1 is SGHRS, CDR2 YFSETQ. V lost 4 bases and J 0 bases, leaving 12 bases between the germline ends. CDR3 sequence reads: CASSVRVTSTDTQYF. CDR3 nucleotides: TGCGCCAGCAGCGTCCGGGTAACTAGCACAGATACGCAGTATTTT.

The rearrangement links TRBV6-5 to TRBJ2-7, with D perhaps matching TRBD2 (5 bases). The germline CDR1 and CDR2 sequences are MNHEY and SVGAGI. CDR3 length: 14 amino acids. The V end lost 10 bases, the J end lost 2 bases, and 18 bases lay between the germline ends. The CDR3 DNA is TGTGCCACCAGACCGGCCCGGGGTGCCTACGAGCAGTACTTC. Encoded protein: CATRPARGAYEQYF.

The gene calls are TRBV4-2 and TRBJ2-7; TRBD1 matches at 8 bases. The CDR3 length is 14 residues. V lost 4 bases to trimming and J lost 4 bases; unmatched junction nucleotides: 6. Germline CDR1 LGHNA, CDR2 YNFKEQ. The CDR3, as DNA: TGTGCCAGCAGCCGACTAGGACAGGGTTACGAGCAGTACTTC. Protein sequence: CASSRLGQGYEQYF.

The chain uses TRBV19 and TRBJ1-2; D call uncertain. Trimming shortened V by 8 bases and J by 0 bases, and 22 bases separated the two germline ends. This CDR3 has 17 amino acids. Germline loops: CDR1 LNHDA, CDR2 SQIVND (reference sequence). DNA for the CDR3: TGTGCCAGTGGGGATTTACGGACGGGGAGGTCTAACTATGGCTACACCTTC. Its protein is CASGDLRTGRSNYGYTF.

V gene TRBV28 combines with J gene TRBJ1-2; possible D gene TRBD1, 5 bases. Trimming left V 6 bases short and J 6 bases short, with 17 bases between. The CDR3 has 14 residues. Germline CDR1 and CDR2: MDHEN and SYDVKM. This CDR3 is CASRRILGHHGYTF. CDR3 DNA sequence: TGTGCCAGCAGGCGCATATTGGGGCACCATGGCTACACCTTC.

This clone was seen a single time. At one of its ends the junction is not consistent with the germline gene, which may arise from a read error. The CDR3 loop reads CSSSLASGDYGGHEQYF. The CDR3 nucleotides read TGTTCCAGCAGCTTAGCTTCAGGGGACTACGGGGGCCACGAGCAGTACTTC. This rearrangement joins TRBV7-9 to TRBJ2-7, with D maybe TRBD2 (7 bases). The CDR3 contains 17 residues. Per germline, CDR1 SEHNR and CDR2 FQNEAQ (reference sequence).

The chain combines TRBV7-1 with TRBJ2-7, with D perhaps TRBD1 (5 bases). TRBV7-1 is known as an ORF, though its function is uncertain. The CDR3 extends over 24 amino acids. Trimming left V 3 bases short and J 3 bases short, with 42 bases between. This CDR3 is CASSSPSRQIKQTAGPLNRYEQYF. The CDR3 bases are TGTGCCAGCAGCTCTCCCTCCCGACAGATAAAGCAAACCGCTGGGCCACTAAACCGCTACGAGCAGTACTTC.

The genes are TRBV7-8 and TRBJ1-5; the match to TRBD1 covers 9 bases. The CDR3 consists of 14 residues. The germline V gene encodes CDR1 SGHVS and CDR2 FQNEAQ. Trimming removed 4 bases from V and 7 bases from J; junction bases left unmatched: 5. DNA of the CDR3: TGTGCCAGCAGCTGGACAGGGGACGGCCAGCCCCAGCATTTT. Protein: CASSWTGDGQPQHF.

The chain carries TRBV7-9 and TRBJ1-2; the D gene is possibly TRBD1 (6 bases). CDR1 and CDR2 (germline): SEHNR, FQNEAQ (reference sequence). This CDR3 has 13 amino acids. Trimming pared 10 bases from V and 14 bases from J, leaving 26 bases between. For the CDR3, the DNA is TGTGCCACCGGTGACTCGTTGGGACAACGTCCGACCTTC. It yields the protein CATGDSLGQRPTF.

The chain carries TRBV10-1 and TRBJ2-5; D gene uncertain. The CDR3 contains 13 residues. Germline V CDR1 and CDR2: WNHNN, SYGVQD (reference sequence). V lost 2 bases to trimming and J lost 2 bases, with 6 bases between them. The CDR3 DNA follows: TGCGCCAGCAGTGAGACTATTCAAGAGACCCAGTACTTC. Its protein product is CASSETIQETQYF.

J is TRBJ2-3 and V is TRBV11-2; D is undetermined. Per germline, CDR1 SGHAT and CDR2 FQNNGV. CDR3 length equals 17 residues. V lost 2 bases and J lost 0, with 15 bases in between. CDR3 region: CASSLNRTVPSTDTQYF. The DNA of the CDR3 is TGTGCCAGCAGCTTAAATAGAACGGTGCCTAGCACAGATACGCAGTATTTT. Drawing the rest from reference TRBV11-2 and TRBJ2-3, the complete variable domain is EAGVAQSPRYKIIEKRQSVAFWCNPISGHATLYWYQQILGQGPKLLIQFQNNGVVDDSQLPKDRFSAERLKGVDSTLKIQPAKLEDSAVYLCASSLNRTVPSTDTQYFGPGTRLTVL.

The J gene is TRBJ1-4, the V gene TRBV4-1; TRBD1 might be the D (6 bases). Trimming removed 2 bases from V and 6 bases from J, with 19 bases in between. The CDR3 consists of 17 residues. In germline, CDR1 is MGHRA, CDR2 YSYEKL. The DNA of the CDR3 is TGCGCCAGCAGCCAACCCTTAGCCAGGACAGAGGATGAAAAACTGTTTTTT. Its protein product is CASSQPLARTEDEKLFF.

This clone was seen only a few times. The rearrangement uses TRBV11-3 and TRBJ2-7; 7 bases map to TRBD2. Trimming removed 5 bases from V and 2 bases from J; junction bases left unmatched: 6. CDR3 length: 14 amino acids. Germline CDR1 reads SGHNT; CDR2 reads YENEEA. The chain's CDR3 is CASSPRDYPYEQYF. The CDR3 DNA reads TGTGCCAGCAGCCCGAGGGACTACCCCTACGAGCAGTACTTC.

The sample holds one count of this clone. The V call is TRBV7-6, the J call TRBJ2-3, with TRBD2 matching 9 bases. The CDR3 contains 16 residues. CDR1 and CDR2 from the germline V gene are SGHVS and FNYEAQ. V trimming: 1 base; J trimming: 4 bases; junction bases outside the gene matches: 6. The CDR3 DNA follows: TGTGCCAGCAGCTTAGTTGGGGGCGGGAGGGCAGATACGCAGTATTTT. It is translated as CASSLVGGGRADTQYF.

This clone has only one observation. The genes are TRBV15 and TRBJ1-2; D not resolved. Trimming left V 1 base short and J 0 bases short, with 12 bases between. Germline-derived CDR1 and CDR2 are LNHNV and YYDKDF (reference sequence). This CDR3 has 16 residues. CDR3 coding DNA: TGTGCCACCAGCAGAGTCCACAGTTATCCTAACTATGGCTACACCTTC. Its translation: CATSRVHSYPNYGYTF. The complete variable domain, with remaining parts taken from reference TRBV15 and TRBJ1-2, reads DAMVIQNPRYQVTQFGKPVTLSCSQTLNHNVMYWYQQKSSQAPKLLFHYYDKDFNNEADTPDNFQSRRPNTSFCFLDIRSPGLGDTAMYLCATSRVHSYPNYGYTFGSGTRLTVV.

This clone was observed a single time. This rearrangement joins TRBV5-1 to TRBJ1-1; D is uncertain. CDR3 length equals 12 residues. Germline loops: CDR1 SGHRS, CDR2 YFSETQ. V lost 0 bases and J lost 12, with 12 bases in between. The CDR3 spells CASSLDPSLSFF. CDR3 sequence (DNA): TGCGCCAGCAGCTTGGATCCGTCGTTATCTTTCTTT.

The chain uses TRBV27 and TRBJ1-1; D may be TRBD1 (5 bases). The V end was cut by 5 bases, the J end by 0 bases, with 10 bases between. CDR1 and CDR2 (germline): MNHEY, SMNVEV (reference sequence). CDR3 length: 14 amino acids. The CDR3 DNA is TGTGCCAGCAGTCAAGGGGTCGTGAACACTGAAGCTTTCTTT. Translated, it gives CASSQGVVNTEAFF.

The chain recombines TRBV2 with TRBJ2-3, with D tentatively TRBD2 (6 bases). The CDR3 runs to 15 residues. Trimming stripped 0 bases from V and 0 bases from J, with 7 bases between. Germline CDR1 is SNHLY and CDR2 is FYNNEI. CDR3 amino acids: CASSEAGTSTDTQYF. Here the CDR3 DNA reads TGTGCCAGCAGTGAAGCAGGGACTAGCACAGATACGCAGTATTTT.

The chain joins TRBV4-2 to TRBJ2-2, with D perhaps matching TRBD1 (5 bases). V lost 0 bases, J lost 1 base, and 6 bases lay in between. The germline CDR1 and CDR2 sequences are LGHNA and YNFKEQ. The CDR3 length is 15 residues. The CDR3 coding sequence is TGTGCCAGCAGCCAAGATCAGGGGAACACCGGGGAGCTGTTTTTT. It yields the protein CASSQDQGNTGELFF.

The chain employs TRBV29-1 and TRBJ2-1, with D possibly being TRBD2 (5 bases). The germline V gene encodes CDR1 SQVTM and CDR2 ANQGSEA. The CDR3 is 15 amino acids. The V end lost 3 bases, the J end lost 0 bases, and 12 bases lay between the germline ends. CDR3 residues: CSVDTRKSSYNEQFF. DNA for the CDR3: TGCAGCGTTGATACTAGGAAGAGCTCCTACAATGAGCAGTTCTTC.

V is TRBV6-6 and J is TRBJ2-1, with 10 bases matching TRBD1. CDR1 and CDR2 (germline): MNHNY, SVGAGI (reference sequence). The V gene end was trimmed by 4 bases and the J gene end by 4 bases; junction bases not matched to a gene: 7. There are 16 residues in the CDR3. DNA for the CDR3: TGTGCCAGCAGTTGCCTCGGGACAGGGGATTACAATGAGCAGTTCTTC. Encoded protein: CASSCLGTGDYNEQFF.

This clone occurred a few times. V usage is TRBV2 and J usage is TRBJ2-7, with TRBD1 as a possible D gene (7 bases). The germline CDR1 and CDR2 sequences are SNHLY and FYNNEI. The CDR3 contains 14 residues. Deletions cut 7 bases from V and 2 bases from J, with 15 bases between. CDR3 region: CASMEGQPTYEQYF. For the CDR3, the DNA is TGTGCCAGCATGGAGGGACAGCCTACCTACGAGCAGTACTTC.

V is TRBV19 and J is TRBJ2-2; 12 bases align to TRBD2. This CDR3 contains 16 residues. The germline V gene has CDR1 LNHDA and CDR2 SQIVND (reference sequence). With 10 bases clipped from V and 3 bases from J, the junction kept 9 bases outside the gene matches. CDR3 nucleotides: TGTGCCATATCTAGCGGGAGGGCCTTGGACACCGGGGAGCTGTTTTTT. Its translation: CAISSGRALDTGELFF.

The chain is built from TRBV19 and TRBJ1-5; the match to TRBD1 covers 7 bases. The germline CDR1 and CDR2 sequences are LNHDA and SQIVND (reference sequence). The CDR3 extends over 16 amino acids. The ends lost 3 bases at V and 4 bases at J; junction bases unmatched: 9. This chain's CDR3 is CASSIPLGTVNQPQHF. The DNA for the CDR3 is TGTGCCAGTAGTATCCCACTCGGGACAGTGAATCAGCCCCAGCATTTT.

This clone was recorded once. This sequence joins TRBV11-3 and TRBJ2-7; 8 bases match TRBD2. Germline CDR1 reads SGHNT; CDR2 reads YENEEA. The CDR3 extends over 14 amino acids. Trimming took 5 bases from V and 3 from J; bases not matched to a gene: 6. In DNA form, the CDR3 reads TGTGCCAGCAGCCCACCGGGAGGGTACTACGAGCAGTACTTC. The encoded protein is CASSPPGGYYEQYF.

This clone was seen once. The J gene is TRBJ2-7, the V gene TRBV12-1; the table calls TRBD2, which could not be checked here. TRBV12-1 is termed a pseudogene. The CDR3 has 15 residues. The CDR3 region is CASSFLADLPYEQYF. The CDR3 region has the DNA TGTGCCAGCAGCTTTTTAGCGGATCTTCCCTACGAGCAGTACTTC.

The gene calls are TRBV7-9 and TRBJ1-2; D unclear. Germline CDR1 is SEHNR and CDR2 is FQNEAQ (reference sequence). The V end was cut by 3 bases, the J end by 1 base, with 15 bases between. The CDR3 runs 16 residues. In nucleotides, the CDR3 is TGTGCCAGCAGCTTGGTTGGGGAGGCGATTAACTATGGCTACACCTTC. Translation: CASSLVGEAINYGYTF.